These 4 T cell receptor beta chains were all obtained from the same sample, sequenced in a study of blood T cell repertoires in COVID-19. The data were produced by immunoSEQ multiplex PCR, yet TCRdb's version contains in-frame clones alone and is incomplete. The profile covers fewer than 200,000 clones, with 70% to 80% appearing a single time and 17% taken by the ten largest. The source material was PBMCs or T cells enriched from blood (not recorded which). All receptors derive from a woman aged 45-65 years who had recovered from COVID-19.

This clone was seen a few times. The gene calls are TRBV18 and TRBJ1-4, with TRBD1 as a possible D gene (5 bases). Per the germline V gene, CDR1 is KGHSH and CDR2 is LQKENI. This CDR3 has 14 residues. Trimming took 2 bases from V and 8 from J, leaving 12 bases between them. The DNA of the CDR3 is TGTGCCAGCTCACCATGGGGGAGGGAAGAAAAACTGTTTTTT. Translation gives CASSPWGREEKLFF. The entire variable domain, with the rest obtained from reference TRBV18 and TRBJ1-4, is as follows: NAGVMQNPRHLVRRRGQEARLRCSPMKGHSHVYWYRQLPEEGLKFMVYLQKENIIDESGMPKERFSAEFPKEGPSILRIQQVVRGDSAAYFCASSPWGREEKLFFGSGTQLSVL.

The chain links TRBV28 to TRBJ1-2, with D possibly being TRBD1 (6 bases). The V and J ends lost 5 bases and 4 bases respectively, with 14 bases between them. Germline V CDR1 and CDR2: MDHEN, SYDVKM. The CDR3 runs to 14 residues. The CDR3 DNA is TGTGCCAGCAGTCATTCTACAGGGCCCTATGGCTACACCTTC. Amino acid sequence: CASSHSTGPYGYTF.

The chain has TRBV19 and TRBJ1-2; D gene unclear. Per germline, CDR1 LNHDA and CDR2 SQIVND (reference sequence). The CDR3 contains 16 residues. V was shortened by 7 bases and J by 0 bases, with 18 bases between the two germline ends. The chain's CDR3 is CASNPPGDKANYGYTF. CDR3 in DNA: TGTGCCAGTAACCCCCCCGGGGATAAAGCTAACTATGGCTACACCTTC.

This sequence joins TRBV5-1 and TRBJ2-3; 7 nucleotides agree with TRBD2. Germline lookup yields CDR1 SGHRS and CDR2 YFSETQ. The CDR3 consists of 16 residues. With 0 bases clipped from V and 0 bases from J, the junction kept 4 bases outside the gene matches. Here the CDR3 DNA reads TGCGCCAGCAGCTTGGGGCTAGCGGAAAGCACAGATACGCAGTATTTT. As protein: CASSLGLAESTDTQYF.